These T cell receptor beta chains were read from a single sample in a study of CD8 T cells in Susac syndrome. Using its own MiXCR run on the immunoSEQ multiplex PCR reads, TCRdb lists one record per CDR3 protein. The sample lists roughly 200,000 distinct CDR3 sequences; 85% to 95% were seen once. Sequenced material: CD8+ T cells from PBMCs. Receptors originate from a human donor with multiple sclerosis. The CDR3 runs from the conserved cysteine through the conserved F or W. Fields, in order: J gene, CDR3 length, V gene, clone size, D gene, CDR3 DNA, CDR3 protein. The D gene is left open where the match is weak. Clone size is not always given. Where it is, it says once, few, many or a class for expanded clones.

j_call: TRBJ1-1
cdr3_length: 15
v_call: TRBV9
clone_size: -
d_call: -
cdr3_nt: TGTGCCAGCAGCGTAATGGGGAGAGGGGACACTGAAGCTTTCTTT
cdr3_aa: CASSVMGRGDTEAFF

j_call: TRBJ2-7
cdr3_length: 11
v_call: TRBV29-1
clone_size: -
d_call: -
cdr3_nt: TGCAGCGTGACCCGGGACTACGAGCAGTACTTC
cdr3_aa: CSVTRDYEQYF

j_call: TRBJ1-1
cdr3_length: 14
v_call: TRBV28
clone_size: -
d_call: -
cdr3_nt: TGTGCCAGCAGTTTGACAGACCTCAACACTGAAGCTTTCTTT
cdr3_aa: CASSLTDLNTEAFF

j_call: TRBJ2-2
cdr3_length: 12
v_call: TRBV29-1
clone_size: -
d_call: -
cdr3_nt: TGCAGCGTTCCTAAGGGGACCGGGGAGCTGTTTTTT
cdr3_aa: CSVPKGTGELFF

j_call: TRBJ1-2
cdr3_length: 14
v_call: TRBV7-9
clone_size: -
d_call: -
cdr3_nt: TGTGCCAGCAGCTTATTCAGAGCTAACTATGGCTACACCTTC
cdr3_aa: CASSLFRANYGYTF

j_call: TRBJ2-1
cdr3_length: 14
v_call: TRBV25-1
clone_size: -
d_call: TRBD2
cdr3_nt: TGTGCCAGCAGTGCGGGAGGGCCCTACAATGAGCAGTTCTTC
cdr3_aa: CASSAGGPYNEQFF

j_call: TRBJ1-2
cdr3_length: 11
v_call: TRBV5-1
clone_size: -
d_call: -
cdr3_nt: TGCGCCAGCGAACCTCCGGGGGGCTACACCTTC
cdr3_aa: CASEPPGGYTF

j_call: TRBJ1-1
cdr3_length: 11
v_call: TRBV6-2/TRBV6-3
clone_size: -
d_call: TRBD1
cdr3_nt: TGTGCCGTCCATACGACAGGGGAAGCTTTCTTT
cdr3_aa: CAVHTTGEAFF

j_call: TRBJ2-1
cdr3_length: 15
v_call: TRBV7-3
clone_size: -
d_call: -
cdr3_nt: TGTGCCAGCAGCTTAGGCCCAGGGGGACTCAATGAGCAGTTCTTC
cdr3_aa: CASSLGPGGLNEQFF

j_call: TRBJ2-3
cdr3_length: 15
v_call: TRBV7-3
clone_size: -
d_call: TRBD2
cdr3_nt: TGTGCCAGCAGCGTATTCGGACTAGCCCAAGATACGCAGTATTTT
cdr3_aa: CASSVFGLAQDTQYF

j_call: TRBJ1-1
cdr3_length: 15
v_call: TRBV6-5
clone_size: -
d_call: -
cdr3_nt: TGTGCCAGCAGCGAAACAAGGACAGTGAACACTGAAGCTTTCTTT
cdr3_aa: CASSETRTVNTEAFF

j_call: TRBJ2-5
cdr3_length: 13
v_call: TRBV11-2
clone_size: -
d_call: -
cdr3_nt: TGTGCCAGCAGCTTAGATCGGGCTCCGGCCCAGTACTTC
cdr3_aa: CASSLDRAPAQYF

j_call: TRBJ1-1
cdr3_length: 13
v_call: TRBV15
clone_size: -
d_call: -
cdr3_nt: TGTGCCACCAGCAGCGGGGGAGGCACTGAAGCTTTCTTT
cdr3_aa: CATSSGGGTEAFF

j_call: TRBJ1-6
cdr3_length: 15
v_call: TRBV27
clone_size: -
d_call: -
cdr3_nt: TGTGCCAGCAGCCTCAGGGGTGCAGGCAATTCACCCCTCCACTTT
cdr3_aa: CASSLRGAGNSPLHF

j_call: TRBJ1-1
cdr3_length: 14
v_call: TRBV6-4
clone_size: -
d_call: TRBD1
cdr3_nt: TGTGCCAGCAGTGCATATGAGGGGGCTACTGAAGCTTTCTTT
cdr3_aa: CASSAYEGATEAFF

j_call: TRBJ2-7
cdr3_length: 13
v_call: TRBV6-6
clone_size: -
d_call: -
cdr3_nt: TGTGCCAGCAGTTACGCAGGTGGCTACGAGCAGTACTTC
cdr3_aa: CASSYAGGYEQYF

j_call: TRBJ2-7
cdr3_length: 14
v_call: TRBV14
clone_size: -
d_call: TRBD2
cdr3_nt: TGTGCCAGCAGCCGAGCGGGGAGGAGGTACGAGCAGTACTTC
cdr3_aa: CASSRAGRRYEQYF

j_call: TRBJ2-1
cdr3_length: 12
v_call: TRBV9
clone_size: -
d_call: -
cdr3_nt: TGTGCCAGCAGCCCGCGTCCGGATGAGCAGTTCTTC
cdr3_aa: CASSPRPDEQFF

j_call: TRBJ1-1
cdr3_length: 16
v_call: TRBV4-1
clone_size: -
d_call: -
cdr3_nt: TGCGCCAGCAGCCAAGATCCCGGGCGGGGGAACACTGAAGCTTTCTTT
cdr3_aa: CASSQDPGRGNTEAFF

j_call: TRBJ2-7
cdr3_length: 13
v_call: TRBV29-1
clone_size: -
d_call: -
cdr3_nt: TGCAGCGCTTACACAGGGGAGGTCTACGAGCAGTACTTC
cdr3_aa: CSAYTGEVYEQYF

j_call: TRBJ2-7
cdr3_length: 12
v_call: TRBV28
clone_size: -
d_call: -
cdr3_nt: TGTGCCAGCAGCTCAGGACCAACCGAGCAGTACTTC
cdr3_aa: CASSSGPTEQYF

j_call: TRBJ2-5
cdr3_length: 14
v_call: TRBV6-6
clone_size: -
d_call: -
cdr3_nt: TGTGCCAGCAGTACGTCTAGCGTCCAAGAGACCCAGTACTTC
cdr3_aa: CASSTSSVQETQYF

j_call: TRBJ1-1
cdr3_length: 13
v_call: TRBV19
clone_size: -
d_call: -
cdr3_nt: TGTGCCAGTAGTCCGCCGGACAGTACTGAAGCTTTCTTT
cdr3_aa: CASSPPDSTEAFF

j_call: TRBJ2-3
cdr3_length: 14
v_call: TRBV4-2
clone_size: -
d_call: -
cdr3_nt: TGTGCCAGCAGCCGGAGGGACCACACAGATACGCAGTATTTT
cdr3_aa: CASSRRDHTDTQYF

j_call: TRBJ1-1
cdr3_length: 14
v_call: TRBV27
clone_size: -
d_call: -
cdr3_nt: TGTGCCAGCAGTCCAGGGTTCAGGCGGACTGAAGCTTTCTTT
cdr3_aa: CASSPGFRRTEAFF

j_call: TRBJ2-3
cdr3_length: 15
v_call: TRBV7-9
clone_size: -
d_call: -
cdr3_nt: TGTGCCAGCAGTTCAGGGTTGAGCAGCACAGATACGCAGTATTTT
cdr3_aa: CASSSGLSSTDTQYF

j_call: TRBJ1-2
cdr3_length: 13
v_call: TRBV2
clone_size: -
d_call: -
cdr3_nt: TGTGCCAGCAGTGAACAGACAGTCTATGGCTACACCTTC
cdr3_aa: CASSEQTVYGYTF

j_call: TRBJ1-4
cdr3_length: 15
v_call: TRBV4-1
clone_size: -
d_call: -
cdr3_nt: TGCGCCAGCAGCCAAGTATTCGGGCGGTATGAAAAACTGTTTTTT
cdr3_aa: CASSQVFGRYEKLFF

j_call: TRBJ1-3
cdr3_length: 17
v_call: TRBV3-1
clone_size: -
d_call: -
cdr3_nt: TGTGCCAGCAGCCAAGATCGGCAGCTTCTCTCTGGAAACACCATATATTTT
cdr3_aa: CASSQDRQLLSGNTIYF

j_call: TRBJ2-7
cdr3_length: 21
v_call: TRBV28
clone_size: -
d_call: TRBD2
cdr3_nt: TGTGCCAGCAACCAACTTGGTATGGACATCTCTCCTCCTAGACTAGCAGACGAGCAGTACTTC
cdr3_aa: CASNQLGMDISPPRLADEQYF

j_call: TRBJ2-1
cdr3_length: 15
v_call: TRBV3-1
clone_size: once
d_call: TRBD1
cdr3_nt: TGTGCCAGCAGCCAATGGGGGACAGGGGGTCCCGAGCAGTTCTTC
cdr3_aa: CASSQWGTGGPEQFF

j_call: TRBJ1-4
cdr3_length: 17
v_call: TRBV27
clone_size: -
d_call: -
cdr3_nt: TGTGCCAGCAGTCCAGGTCTCCCGGGAACAACTAATGAAAAACTGTTTTTT
cdr3_aa: CASSPGLPGTTNEKLFF

j_call: TRBJ2-4
cdr3_length: 13
v_call: TRBV6-2/TRBV6-3
clone_size: -
d_call: -
cdr3_nt: TGTGCCAGCAGTGACGGGATTTTTAACATTCAGTACTTC
cdr3_aa: CASSDGIFNIQYF

j_call: TRBJ2-3
cdr3_length: 15
v_call: TRBV7-8
clone_size: -
d_call: -
cdr3_nt: TGTGCCAGCAGCCCTGAGGACAGTAGCACAGATACGCAGTATTTT
cdr3_aa: CASSPEDSSTDTQYF

j_call: TRBJ1-2
cdr3_length: 16
v_call: TRBV28
clone_size: -
d_call: -
cdr3_nt: TGTGCCAGCAGTCTACCAGGCACCCGCTGGGTCGCTGGCTACACCTTC
cdr3_aa: CASSLPGTRWVAGYTF

j_call: TRBJ2-2
cdr3_length: 15
v_call: TRBV9
clone_size: once
d_call: -
cdr3_nt: TGTGCCAGCAGCGAAAGGGGGAGTGGTTCCGGGGAGCTGTTTTTT
cdr3_aa: CASSERGSGSGELFF

j_call: TRBJ2-1
cdr3_length: 13
v_call: TRBV20-1
clone_size: -
d_call: TRBD2
cdr3_nt: TGCAGTGCCCAGCGGGGGGGCGGGAATGAGCAGTTCTTC
cdr3_aa: CSAQRGGGNEQFF

j_call: TRBJ1-6
cdr3_length: 15
v_call: TRBV27
clone_size: -
d_call: -
cdr3_nt: TGTGCCAGCAGTTTAGTGAAGGTTTTGTCTTCACCCCTCCACTTT
cdr3_aa: CASSLVKVLSSPLHF

j_call: TRBJ1-5
cdr3_length: 18
v_call: TRBV5-1
clone_size: -
d_call: TRBD1
cdr3_nt: TGCGCCAGCAGCTTGTACCCCCGGGACAGGGTTGGCAATCAGCCCCAGCATTTT
cdr3_aa: CASSLYPRDRVGNQPQHF

j_call: TRBJ2-1
cdr3_length: 15
v_call: TRBV29-1
clone_size: -
d_call: TRBD2
cdr3_nt: TGCAGCGTTCCCCTCCGACTAGCGCCCTACAATGAGCAGTTCTTC
cdr3_aa: CSVPLRLAPYNEQFF

j_call: TRBJ2-3
cdr3_length: 17
v_call: TRBV15
clone_size: -
d_call: TRBD1
cdr3_nt: TGTGCCACCAGCAGAGTTTTGAGGACAGGGTTCGCAGATACGCAGTATTTT
cdr3_aa: CATSRVLRTGFADTQYF

j_call: TRBJ2-7
cdr3_length: 15
v_call: TRBV20-1
clone_size: -
d_call: TRBD1
cdr3_nt: TGCAGTGTTAGGGACCGGGACAGACCTTTGGACGAGCAGTACTTC
cdr3_aa: CSVRDRDRPLDEQYF

j_call: TRBJ2-3
cdr3_length: 17
v_call: TRBV9
clone_size: -
d_call: -
cdr3_nt: TGTGCCAGCAGCGTATATGACCGGGACTCGACGCGGGATACGCAGTATTTT
cdr3_aa: CASSVYDRDSTRDTQYF